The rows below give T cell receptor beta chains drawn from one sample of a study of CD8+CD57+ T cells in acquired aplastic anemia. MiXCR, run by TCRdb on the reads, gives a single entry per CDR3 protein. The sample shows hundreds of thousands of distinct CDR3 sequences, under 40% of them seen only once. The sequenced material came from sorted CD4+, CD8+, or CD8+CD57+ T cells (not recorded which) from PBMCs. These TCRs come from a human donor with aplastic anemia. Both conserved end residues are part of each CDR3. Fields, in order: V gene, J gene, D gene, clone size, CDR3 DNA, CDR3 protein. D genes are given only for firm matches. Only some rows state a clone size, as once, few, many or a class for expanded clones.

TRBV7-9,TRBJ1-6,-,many,TGTGCCAGCAGCCCAGATAATCTGAGCCAGTCACCCCTCCACTTT,CASSPDNLSQSPLHF
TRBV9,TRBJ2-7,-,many,TGTGCCAGCAGCGCTGGTCTAGCGTTCTACGAGCAGTACTTC,CASSAGLAFYEQYF
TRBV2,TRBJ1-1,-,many,TGTGCCAGCAGACTTAGCCCCCATGAAGCTTTCTTT,CASRLSPHEAFF
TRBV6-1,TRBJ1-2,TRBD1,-,TGTGCCAGCAGACGGGGACAGGTCCAAAACTATGGCTACACCTTC,CASRRGQVQNYGYTF
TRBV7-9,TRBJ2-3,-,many,TGTGCCGGGTCCGGGACCTCCCTGGATACGCAGTATTTT,CAGSGTSLDTQYF
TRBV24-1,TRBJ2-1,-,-,TGTGCCAGCAGTCATCGGGACCACTCCTACAATGAGCAGTTCTTC,CASSHRDHSYNEQFF
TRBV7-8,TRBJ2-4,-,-,TGTGCCAGCAGTTTATGGGGGGAGGCCATTCAGTACTTC,CASSLWGEAIQYF
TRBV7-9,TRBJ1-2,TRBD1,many,TGTGCCAGCAGCTTAGGTGGCGGACAGGGCCATGGCTACACCTTC,CASSLGGGQGHGYTF
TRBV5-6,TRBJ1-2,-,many,TGTGCCAGCAGCCCTCTCGGCCCAAACTATGGCTACACCTTC,CASSPLGPNYGYTF
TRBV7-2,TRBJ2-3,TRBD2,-,TGTGCCAGCACCGCGACTAGCGGAACAGATACGCAGTATTTT,CASTATSGTDTQYF
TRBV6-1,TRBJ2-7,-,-,TGTGCCAGCAAGGGAAGGTCAGGGGATTACGAGCAGTACTTC,CASKGRSGDYEQYF
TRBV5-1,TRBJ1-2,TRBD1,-,TGCGCCAGCAGCTTGGCACTCCTTCCAGGACAGGGGTACTATGGCTACACCTTC,CASSLALLPGQGYYGYTF
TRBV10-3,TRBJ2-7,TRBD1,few,TGTGCCATCAGTGGGACAGGGGGCTCCTACGAGCAGTACTTC,CAISGTGGSYEQYF
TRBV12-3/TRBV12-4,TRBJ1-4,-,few,TGTGCCAGCAGTTCAGGGGTTAGGGCTAATGAAAAACTGTTTTTT,CASSSGVRANEKLFF
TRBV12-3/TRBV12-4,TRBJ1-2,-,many,TGTGCCAGCAGTTTAGCGCTAGGGATTACCTATGGCTACACCTTC,CASSLALGITYGYTF
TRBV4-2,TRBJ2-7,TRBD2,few,TGTGCCAGCAGCCCGGGAGTGGGGGGGGACGAGCAGTACTTC,CASSPGVGGDEQYF
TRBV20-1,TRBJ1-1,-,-,TGCAGTGCTAGACGGCCCAGGTTGAGGACTGAAGCTTTCTTT,CSARRPRLRTEAFF